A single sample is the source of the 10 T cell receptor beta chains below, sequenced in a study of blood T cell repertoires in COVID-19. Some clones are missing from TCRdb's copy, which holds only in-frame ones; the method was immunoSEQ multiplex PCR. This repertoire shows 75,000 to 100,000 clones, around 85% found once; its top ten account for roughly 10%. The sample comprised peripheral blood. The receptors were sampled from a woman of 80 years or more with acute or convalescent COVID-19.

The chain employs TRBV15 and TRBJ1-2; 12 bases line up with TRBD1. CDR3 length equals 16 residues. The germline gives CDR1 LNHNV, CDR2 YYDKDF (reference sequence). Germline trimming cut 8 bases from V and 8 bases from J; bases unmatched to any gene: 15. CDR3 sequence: CATSGSPGQGAGGYTF. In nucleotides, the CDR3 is TGTGCCACCTCTGGATCCCCGGGACAGGGGGCGGGAGGCTACACCTTC.

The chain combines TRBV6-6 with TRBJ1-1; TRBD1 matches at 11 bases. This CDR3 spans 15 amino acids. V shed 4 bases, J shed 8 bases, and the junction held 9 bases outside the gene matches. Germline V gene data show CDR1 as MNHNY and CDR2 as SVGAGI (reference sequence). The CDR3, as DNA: TGTGCCAGCAGTTCCCGGGGACAGGGGGGGAGCGAAGCTTTCTTT. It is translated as CASSSRGQGGSEAFF.

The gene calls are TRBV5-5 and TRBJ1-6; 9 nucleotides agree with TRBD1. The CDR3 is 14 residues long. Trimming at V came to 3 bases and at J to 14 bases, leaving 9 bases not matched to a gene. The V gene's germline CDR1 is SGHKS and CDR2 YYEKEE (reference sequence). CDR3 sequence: CASSWDRAQEALHF. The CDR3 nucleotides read TGTGCCAGCAGCTGGGACAGGGCCCAAGAGGCCCTCCACTTT. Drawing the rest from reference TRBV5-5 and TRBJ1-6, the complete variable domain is DAGVTQSPTHLIKTRGQQVTLRCSPISGHKSVSWYQQVLGQGPQFIFQYYEKEERGRGNFPDRFSARQFPNYSSELNVNALLLGDSALYLCASSWDRAQEALHFGNGTRLTVT.

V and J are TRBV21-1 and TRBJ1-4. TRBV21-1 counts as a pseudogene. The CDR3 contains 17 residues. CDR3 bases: TGTGCCAGCAGTTCCGGACTGCACCGGTGTAGGATAGAAAAACTGTTTTTT. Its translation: CASSSGLHRCRIEKLFF.

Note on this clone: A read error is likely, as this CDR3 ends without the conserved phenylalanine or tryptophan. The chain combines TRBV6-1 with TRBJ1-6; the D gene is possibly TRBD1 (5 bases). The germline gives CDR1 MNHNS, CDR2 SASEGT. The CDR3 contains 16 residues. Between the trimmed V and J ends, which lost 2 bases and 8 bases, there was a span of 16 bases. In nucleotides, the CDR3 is TGTGCCAGCAGTGAATGGGGGATCGGGGGATATTCACCCCTCCACCTT. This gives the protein CASSEWGIGGYSPLHL.

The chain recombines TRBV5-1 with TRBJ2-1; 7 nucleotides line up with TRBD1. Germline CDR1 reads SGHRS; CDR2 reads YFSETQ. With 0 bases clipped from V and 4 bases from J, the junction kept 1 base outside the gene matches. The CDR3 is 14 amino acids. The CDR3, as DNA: TGCGCCAGCAGCTTGGGGACAGGATACAATGAGCAGTTCTTC. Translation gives CASSLGTGYNEQFF.

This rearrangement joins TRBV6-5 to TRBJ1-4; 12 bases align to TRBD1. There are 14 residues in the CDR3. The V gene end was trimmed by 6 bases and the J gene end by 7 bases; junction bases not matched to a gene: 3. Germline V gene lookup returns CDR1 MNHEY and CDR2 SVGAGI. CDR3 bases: TGTGCCAGCAGCCGGGACAGGGGGCTTGAAAAACTGTTTTTT. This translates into CASSRDRGLEKLFF.

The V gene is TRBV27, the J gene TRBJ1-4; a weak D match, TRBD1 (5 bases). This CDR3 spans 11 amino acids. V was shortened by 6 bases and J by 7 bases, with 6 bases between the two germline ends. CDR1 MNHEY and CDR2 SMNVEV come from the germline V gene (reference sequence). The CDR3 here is CASRGREKLFF. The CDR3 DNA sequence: TGTGCCAGCAGGGGGCGTGAAAAACTGTTTTTT. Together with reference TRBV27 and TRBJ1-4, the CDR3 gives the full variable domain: EAQVTQNPRYLITVTGKKLTVTCSQNMNHEYMSWYRQDPGLGLRQIYYSMNVEVTDKGDVPEGYKVSRKEKRNFPLILESPSPNQTSLYFCASRGREKLFFGSGTQLSVL.

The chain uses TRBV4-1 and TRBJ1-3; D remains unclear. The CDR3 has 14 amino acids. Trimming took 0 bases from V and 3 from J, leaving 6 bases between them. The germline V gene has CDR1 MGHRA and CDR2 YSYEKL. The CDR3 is CASSQESLGNTIYF. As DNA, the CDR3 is TGCGCCAGCAGCCAAGAGAGCCTTGGAAACACCATATATTTT.

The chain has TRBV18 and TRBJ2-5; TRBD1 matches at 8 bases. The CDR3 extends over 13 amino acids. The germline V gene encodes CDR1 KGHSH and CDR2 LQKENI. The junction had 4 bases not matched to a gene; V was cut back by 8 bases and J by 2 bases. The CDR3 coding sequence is TGTGCCAGCGCGACAGGGGAACAAGAGACCCAGTACTTC. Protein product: CASATGEQETQYF.